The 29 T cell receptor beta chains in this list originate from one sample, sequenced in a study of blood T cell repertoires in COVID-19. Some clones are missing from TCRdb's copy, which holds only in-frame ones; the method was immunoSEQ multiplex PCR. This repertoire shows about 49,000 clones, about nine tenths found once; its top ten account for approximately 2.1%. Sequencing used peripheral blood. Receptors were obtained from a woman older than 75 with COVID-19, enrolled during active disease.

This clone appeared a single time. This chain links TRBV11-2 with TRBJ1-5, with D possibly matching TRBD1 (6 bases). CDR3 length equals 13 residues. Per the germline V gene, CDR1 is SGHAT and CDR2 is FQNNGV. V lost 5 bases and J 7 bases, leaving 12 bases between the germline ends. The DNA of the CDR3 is TGTGCCAGCAGCACAGGGCCCGGGCAGCCCCAGCATTTT. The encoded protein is CASSTGPGQPQHF.

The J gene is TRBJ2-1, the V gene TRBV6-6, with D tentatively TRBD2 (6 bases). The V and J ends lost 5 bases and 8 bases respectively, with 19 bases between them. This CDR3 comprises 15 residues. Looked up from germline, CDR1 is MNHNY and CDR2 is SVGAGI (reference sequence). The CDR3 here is CASSTRTTPRDEQFF. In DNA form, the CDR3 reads TGTGCCAGCAGTACGAGGACTACCCCGAGGGATGAGCAGTTCTTC.

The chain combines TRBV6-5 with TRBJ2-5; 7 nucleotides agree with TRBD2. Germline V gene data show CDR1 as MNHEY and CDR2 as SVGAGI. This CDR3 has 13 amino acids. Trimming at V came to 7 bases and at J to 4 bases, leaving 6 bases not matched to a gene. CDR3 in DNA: TGTGCCAGCACGCGGCGGGAGAGAGAGACCCAGTACTTC. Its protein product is CASTRRERETQYF.

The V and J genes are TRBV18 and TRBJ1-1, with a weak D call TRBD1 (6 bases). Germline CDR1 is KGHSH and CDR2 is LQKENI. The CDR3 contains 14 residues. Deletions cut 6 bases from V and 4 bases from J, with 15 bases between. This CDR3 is CASSRRQVITEAFF. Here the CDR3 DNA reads TGTGCCAGCTCCCGCCGACAGGTGATCACTGAAGCTTTCTTT.

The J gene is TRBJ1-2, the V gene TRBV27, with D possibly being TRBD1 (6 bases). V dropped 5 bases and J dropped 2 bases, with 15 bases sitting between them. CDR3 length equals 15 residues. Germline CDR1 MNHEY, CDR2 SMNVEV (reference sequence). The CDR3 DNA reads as TGTGCCAGCAGTCCTACTGACAGGCACAACTATGGCTACACCTTC. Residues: CASSPTDRHNYGYTF.

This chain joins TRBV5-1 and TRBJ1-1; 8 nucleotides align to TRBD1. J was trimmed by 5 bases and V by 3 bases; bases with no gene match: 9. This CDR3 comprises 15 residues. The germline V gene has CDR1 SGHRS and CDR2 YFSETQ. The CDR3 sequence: CASSWITGGRTEAFF. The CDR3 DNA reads TGCGCCAGCAGCTGGATTACAGGGGGTAGGACTGAAGCTTTCTTT.

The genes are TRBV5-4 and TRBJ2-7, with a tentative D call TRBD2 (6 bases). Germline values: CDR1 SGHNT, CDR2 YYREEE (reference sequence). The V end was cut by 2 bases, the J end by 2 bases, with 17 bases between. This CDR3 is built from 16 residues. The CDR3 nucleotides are TGTGCCAGCAGCTTAGGCGGGGCAGCGAAAACCTACGAGCAGTACTTC. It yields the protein CASSLGGAAKTYEQYF.

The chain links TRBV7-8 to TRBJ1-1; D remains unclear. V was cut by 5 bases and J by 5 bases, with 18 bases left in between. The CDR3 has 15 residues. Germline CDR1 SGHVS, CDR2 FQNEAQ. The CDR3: CASSPESRGRTEAFF. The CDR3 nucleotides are TGTGCCAGCAGCCCAGAGAGCCGAGGTCGAACTGAAGCTTTCTTT.

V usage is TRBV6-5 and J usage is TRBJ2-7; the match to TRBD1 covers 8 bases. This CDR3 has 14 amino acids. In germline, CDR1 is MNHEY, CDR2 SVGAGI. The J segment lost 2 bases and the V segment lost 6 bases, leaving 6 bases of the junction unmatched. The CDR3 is CASRLTGGPYEQYF. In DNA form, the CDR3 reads TGTGCCAGCAGGTTAACAGGGGGGCCCTACGAGCAGTACTTC.

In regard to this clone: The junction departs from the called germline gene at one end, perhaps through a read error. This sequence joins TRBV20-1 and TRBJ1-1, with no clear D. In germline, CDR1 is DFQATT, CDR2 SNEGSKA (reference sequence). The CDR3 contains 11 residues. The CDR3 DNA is TGCAGTGCCAGAGGCGGAGCGCGGGCTTTCTTT. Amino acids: CSARGGARAFF.

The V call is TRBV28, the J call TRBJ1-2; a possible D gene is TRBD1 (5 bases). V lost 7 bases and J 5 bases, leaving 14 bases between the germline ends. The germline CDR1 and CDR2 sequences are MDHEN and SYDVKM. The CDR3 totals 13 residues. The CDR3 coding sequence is TGTGCCAGCACCACGTCAGGGAAATATGGCTACACCTTC. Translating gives CASTTSGKYGYTF.

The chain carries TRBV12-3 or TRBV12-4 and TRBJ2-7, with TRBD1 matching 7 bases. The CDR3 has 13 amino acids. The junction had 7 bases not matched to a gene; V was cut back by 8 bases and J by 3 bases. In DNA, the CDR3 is TGTGCCAGCGGACAGGAGGTCCTCTACGAGCAGTACTTC. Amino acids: CASGQEVLYEQYF.

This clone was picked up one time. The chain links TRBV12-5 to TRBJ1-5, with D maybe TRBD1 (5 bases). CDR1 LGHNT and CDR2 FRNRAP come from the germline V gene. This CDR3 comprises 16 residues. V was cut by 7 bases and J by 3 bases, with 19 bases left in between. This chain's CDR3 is CASAPGGALANQPQHF. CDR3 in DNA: TGTGCTAGTGCCCCGGGAGGGGCTTTGGCCAATCAGCCCCAGCATTTT. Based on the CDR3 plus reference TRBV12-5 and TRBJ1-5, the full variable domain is DARVTQTPRHKVTEMGQEVTMRCQPILGHNTVFWYRQTMMQGLELLAYFRNRAPLDDSGMPKDRFSAEMPDATLATLKIQPSEPRDSAVYFCASAPGGALANQPQHFGDGTRLSIL.

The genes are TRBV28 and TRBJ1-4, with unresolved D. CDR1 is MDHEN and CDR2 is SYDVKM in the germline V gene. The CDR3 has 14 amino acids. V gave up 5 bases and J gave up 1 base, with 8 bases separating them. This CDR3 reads CASSLGRTNEKLFF. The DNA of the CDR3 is TGTGCCAGCAGTCTAGGGAGAACTAATGAAAAACTGTTTTTT.

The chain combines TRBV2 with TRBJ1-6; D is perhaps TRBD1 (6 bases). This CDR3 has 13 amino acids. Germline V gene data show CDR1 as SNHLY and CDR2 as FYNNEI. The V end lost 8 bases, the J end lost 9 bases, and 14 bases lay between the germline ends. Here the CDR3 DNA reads TGTGCCAGCGGGGGGGCGGCGAGTTCACCCCTCCACTTT. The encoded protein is CASGGAASSPLHF.

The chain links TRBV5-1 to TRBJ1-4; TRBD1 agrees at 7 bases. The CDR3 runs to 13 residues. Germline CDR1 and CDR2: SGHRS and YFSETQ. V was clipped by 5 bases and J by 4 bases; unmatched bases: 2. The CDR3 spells CASRGDSNEKLFF. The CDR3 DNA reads TGCGCCAGCAGGGGGGACAGTAATGAAAAACTGTTTTTT.

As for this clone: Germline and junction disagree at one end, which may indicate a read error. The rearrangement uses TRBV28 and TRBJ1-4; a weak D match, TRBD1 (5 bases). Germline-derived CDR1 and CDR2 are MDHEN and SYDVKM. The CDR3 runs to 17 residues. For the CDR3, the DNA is TGTGCCAGCATTTTAAGTGGGAGGGGACGAAGTAATGAAAAACTGTTTTTT. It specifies CASILSGRGRSNEKLFF.

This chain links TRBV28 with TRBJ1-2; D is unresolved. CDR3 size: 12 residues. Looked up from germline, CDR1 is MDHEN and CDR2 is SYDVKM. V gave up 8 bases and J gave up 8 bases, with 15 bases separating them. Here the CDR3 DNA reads TGTGCCAGCTGTCTGCCCCCCCGGGGCTACACCTTC. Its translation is CASCLPPRGYTF.

DNA for the CDR3: TGTGCCACCAGCAGAGATCAGGGTAACTATGGCTACACCTTC. Translation gives CATSRDQGNYGYTF. The V gene is TRBV15, the J gene TRBJ1-2; a weak D match, TRBD1 (5 bases). Germline V gene lookup returns CDR1 LNHNV and CDR2 YYDKDF (reference sequence). The V and J ends lost 0 bases and 1 base respectively, with 6 bases between them. This CDR3 is 14 amino acids long.

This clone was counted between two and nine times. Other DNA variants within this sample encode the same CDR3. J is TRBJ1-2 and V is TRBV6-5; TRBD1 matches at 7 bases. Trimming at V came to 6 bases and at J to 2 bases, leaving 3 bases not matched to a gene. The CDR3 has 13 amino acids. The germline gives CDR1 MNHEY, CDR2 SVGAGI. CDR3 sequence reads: CASSLTGNYGYTF. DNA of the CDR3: TGTGCCAGCAGCTTGACAGGGAACTATGGCTACACCTTC.

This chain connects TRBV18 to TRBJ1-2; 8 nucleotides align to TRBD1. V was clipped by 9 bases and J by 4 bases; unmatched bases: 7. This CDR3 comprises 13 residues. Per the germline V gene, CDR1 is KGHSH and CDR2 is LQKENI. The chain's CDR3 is CASTRGLSYGYTF. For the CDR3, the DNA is TGTGCCAGTACCAGGGGGCTTAGCTATGGCTACACCTTC.

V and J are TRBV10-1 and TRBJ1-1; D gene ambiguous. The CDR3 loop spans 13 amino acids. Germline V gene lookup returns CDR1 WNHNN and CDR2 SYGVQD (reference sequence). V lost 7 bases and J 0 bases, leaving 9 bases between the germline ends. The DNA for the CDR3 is TGCGCCAGCAAAAGGGAGGTGAACACTGAAGCTTTCTTT. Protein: CASKREVNTEAFF.

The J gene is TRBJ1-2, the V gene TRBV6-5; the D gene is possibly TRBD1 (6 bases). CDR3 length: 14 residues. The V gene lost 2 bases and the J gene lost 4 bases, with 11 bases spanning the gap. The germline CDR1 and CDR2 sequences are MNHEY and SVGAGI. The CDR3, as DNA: TGTGCCAGCAGTTACGGGGGCAGCGGCTATGGCTACACCTTC. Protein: CASSYGGSGYGYTF.

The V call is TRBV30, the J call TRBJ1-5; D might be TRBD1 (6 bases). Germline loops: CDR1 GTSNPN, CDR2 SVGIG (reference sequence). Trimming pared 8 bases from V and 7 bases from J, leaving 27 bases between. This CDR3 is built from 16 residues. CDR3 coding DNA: TGTGCCCTGTCGTGGGGGCGAAAATTATCGATCCAGCCCCAGCATTTT. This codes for CALSWGRKLSIQPQHF.

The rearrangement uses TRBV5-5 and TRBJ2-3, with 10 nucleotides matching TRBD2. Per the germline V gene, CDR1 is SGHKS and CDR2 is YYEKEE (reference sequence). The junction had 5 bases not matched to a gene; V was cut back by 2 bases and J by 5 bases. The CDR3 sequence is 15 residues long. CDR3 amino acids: CASSLQLAGKDTQYF. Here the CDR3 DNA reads TGTGCCAGCAGCTTACAACTAGCGGGAAAAGATACGCAGTATTTT.

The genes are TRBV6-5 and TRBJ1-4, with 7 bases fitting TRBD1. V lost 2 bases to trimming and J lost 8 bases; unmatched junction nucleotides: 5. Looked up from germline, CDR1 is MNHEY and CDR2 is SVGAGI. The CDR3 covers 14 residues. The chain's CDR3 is CASSYAGGREKLFF. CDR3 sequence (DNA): TGTGCCAGCAGTTACGCAGGGGGGAGGGAAAAACTGTTTTTT.

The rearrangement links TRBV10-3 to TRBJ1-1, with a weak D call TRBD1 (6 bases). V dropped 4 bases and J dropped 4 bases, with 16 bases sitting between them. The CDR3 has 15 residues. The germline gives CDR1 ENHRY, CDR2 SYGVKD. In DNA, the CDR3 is TGTGCCATCAGTGTGGGGGCAGAACTATTCACTGAAGCTTTCTTT. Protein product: CAISVGAELFTEAFF.

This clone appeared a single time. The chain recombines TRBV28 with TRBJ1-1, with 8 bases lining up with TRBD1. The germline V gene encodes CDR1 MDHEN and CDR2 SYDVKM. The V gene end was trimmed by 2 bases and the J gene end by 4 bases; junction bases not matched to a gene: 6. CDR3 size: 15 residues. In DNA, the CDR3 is TGTGCCAGCAGTTTACCCAACAGGGGGTTCACTGAAGCTTTCTTT. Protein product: CASSLPNRGFTEAFF.

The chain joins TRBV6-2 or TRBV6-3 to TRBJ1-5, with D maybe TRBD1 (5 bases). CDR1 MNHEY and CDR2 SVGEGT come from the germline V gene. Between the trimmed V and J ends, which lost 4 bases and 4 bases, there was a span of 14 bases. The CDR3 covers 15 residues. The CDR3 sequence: CASSWGRTSNQPQHF. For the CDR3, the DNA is TGTGCCAGCAGTTGGGGCAGGACCTCTAATCAGCCCCAGCATTTT.